This T cell receptor (beta chain) emerged from a study of cytomegalovirus exposure and HLA in healthy donors. About the study: In an early release, HLA-typed donors contributed about 79 million unique TCR sequences.

The PCR contained 60 Vbeta and 13 Jbeta primers. The table came from immunoSEQ multiplex PCR; TCRdb's copy has only in-frame clones and leaves some out. The sample yields 100,000 to 150,000 clones, around 78% seen once. In regard to this clone: Its antigen is still unknown.

Findings and caveats of the study: For presence/absence analyses, sequencing depth was assumed to be roughly uniform across donors.

Sequences were obtained from PBMCs. This receptor was taken from a woman aged 45-59 years in good health and CMV-seronegative.

The CDR3 bases are TGTGCCAGCAGTTCTCCCGGACTAGCGGGAGGGTCAGATACGCAGTATTTT. The encoded protein is CASSSPGLAGGSDTQYF. The chain uses TRBV28 and TRBJ2-3, with TRBD2 matching over 15 bases. The V segment lost 4 bases and the J segment 4 bases; nucleotides outside the gene matches: 6. CDR1 is MDHEN and CDR2 is SYDVKM in the germline V gene. CDR3 size: 17 residues.